Shown below are 23 T cell receptor beta chains from a single sample sequenced in a study of blood T cell repertoires in COVID-19. The assay was immunoSEQ multiplex PCR, and TCRdb's table has in-frame clones only and misses some. Here the sample spans under 20,000 clones, roughly nine tenths being singletons. The sequenced sample consisted of peripheral blood. These receptors originate from a human donor with active COVID-19. The donor label of this sample is uncertain.

V and J are TRBV5-4 and TRBJ1-2; 9 nucleotides align to TRBD1. V dropped 4 bases and J dropped 8; count of bases not matched to a gene: 9. Germline assignment: CDR1 SGHNT and CDR2 YYREEE (reference sequence). The CDR3 extends over 14 amino acids. CDR3 DNA: TGTGCCAGCAGCAAAAGGGACAGGGCTAGGGGCTACACCTTC. Encoded protein: CASSKRDRARGYTF.

This chain uses TRBV5-6 with TRBJ1-1; 7 bases match TRBD1. With 5 bases clipped from V and 0 bases from J, the junction kept 1 base outside the gene matches. CDR3 length: 13 residues. Per the germline V gene, CDR1 is SGHDT and CDR2 is YYEEEE. CDR3 DNA: TGTGCCAGCAGGGGGACAGTGAACACTGAAGCTTTCTTT. Its protein is CASRGTVNTEAFF.

V gene TRBV9 combines with J gene TRBJ2-6; TRBD1 matches 9 bases. This CDR3 has 18 residues. CDR1 is SGDLS, CDR2 YYNGEE, per germline. Trimming removed 3 bases from V and 1 base from J; junction bases left unmatched: 8. CDR3 in amino acids: CASSAGTGRRSGANVLTF. The CDR3 DNA is TGTGCCAGCAGCGCCGGGACAGGGCGAAGATCTGGGGCCAACGTCCTGACTTTC.

With regard to this clone: Germline and junction disagree at one end, which may indicate a read error. The chain uses TRBV5-1 and TRBJ1-6; TRBD1 matches at 7 bases. CDR1 and CDR2 from the germline V gene are SGHRS and YFSETQ. This CDR3 region has 14 residues. The CDR3 DNA reads TGCGCCAGCAGCTTGGAGGGGGCTGATTCACCCCCCCACTTT. It encodes CASSLEGADSPPHF.

The chain combines TRBV27 with TRBJ1-3, with a weak D call TRBD1 (6 bases). V lost 5 bases and J 0 bases, leaving 8 bases between the germline ends. The germline CDR1 and CDR2 sequences are MNHEY and SMNVEV (reference sequence). The CDR3 has 14 amino acids. The CDR3 DNA sequence: TGTGCCAGCAGTCTACAGGGCTCTGGAAACACCATATATTTT. The encoded protein is CASSLQGSGNTIYF.

The V call is TRBV5-1, the J call TRBJ2-2; possibly TRBD2 for D (5 bases). The germline CDR1 and CDR2 sequences are SGHRS and YFSETQ. V was pared by 2 bases and J by 1 base, with 9 bases between. The CDR3 sequence is 15 residues long. CDR3 protein: CASSLADRNTGELFF. The CDR3 coding sequence is TGCGCCAGCAGCTTAGCGGACCGGAACACCGGGGAGCTGTTTTTT.

The chain carries TRBV2 and TRBJ2-7, with 8 nucleotides matching TRBD1. CDR1 and CDR2 from the germline V gene are SNHLY and FYNNEI. The CDR3 has 14 amino acids. The V gene end was trimmed by 6 bases and the J gene end by 5 bases; junction bases not matched to a gene: 9. DNA for the CDR3: TGTGCCAGCAGCCCGGACAGGGTAGTCCACGAGCAGTACTTC. It specifies CASSPDRVVHEQYF.

The chain couples TRBV14 to TRBJ2-7, with 7 bases aligning to TRBD1. V gave up 6 bases and J gave up 8 bases; unmatched junction bases: 10. The length of the CDR3 is 13 residues. Germline CDR1 SGHDN, CDR2 FVKESK. DNA for the CDR3: TGTGCCAGCAGTCCCACTCGACAGGGAAAGCAGTACTTC. Encoded protein: CASSPTRQGKQYF.

The rearrangement links TRBV5-1 to TRBJ1-2; unclear D gene. V shed 0 bases and J shed 5 bases, with 11 bases lying between them. The CDR3 is made up of 14 amino acids. Looked up from germline, CDR1 is SGHRS and CDR2 is YFSETQ. The CDR3 region is CASSLERASYGYTF. The CDR3 DNA reads as TGCGCCAGCAGCTTGGAGAGGGCCTCGTATGGCTACACCTTC. Combining the CDR3 with reference TRBV5-1 and TRBJ1-2 gives the whole variable domain KAGVTQTPRYLIKTRGQQVTLSCSPISGHRSVSWYQQTPGQGLQFLFEYFSETQRNKGNFPGRFSGRQFSNSRSEMNVSTLELGDSALYLCASSLERASYGYTFGSGTRLTVV.

The rearrangement links TRBV28 to TRBJ2-7, with a possible D match to TRBD1 (6 bases). V lost 2 bases and J lost 7, with 9 bases in between. Germline-derived CDR1 and CDR2 are MDHEN and SYDVKM. The CDR3 is made up of 12 amino acids. The CDR3 DNA reads as TGTGCCAGCAGTTTACAGGGGTGGGAGCAGTACTTC. It translates to CASSLQGWEQYF.

This clone has a single count. This chain joins TRBV27 and TRBJ1-2, with 7 bases identical to TRBD1. V lost 5 bases to trimming and J lost 5 bases; unmatched junction nucleotides: 14. The CDR3 totals 16 residues. Germline CDR1 is MNHEY and CDR2 is SMNVEV (reference sequence). The CDR3 sequence: CASSKRQGPSGYGYTF. As DNA, the CDR3 is TGTGCCAGCAGTAAGAGACAGGGTCCGTCAGGGTATGGCTACACCTTC.

The rearrangement uses TRBV6-1 and TRBJ2-1; D is unresolved. Looked up from germline, CDR1 is MNHNS and CDR2 is SASEGT. The CDR3 runs to 14 residues. Trimming stripped 1 base from V and 4 bases from J, with 8 bases between. Written as DNA, the CDR3 is TGTGCCAGCAGTGAAGGGATGACATACAATGAGCAGTTCTTC. This codes for CASSEGMTYNEQFF.

This chain connects TRBV11-2 to TRBJ2-7; 13 positions agree with TRBD2. The CDR3 contains 15 residues. The V segment lost 5 bases and the J segment 4 bases; nucleotides outside the gene matches: 5. Germline assignment: CDR1 SGHAT and CDR2 FQNNGV. The DNA for the CDR3 is TGTGCCAGCAGCACCTGGACTAGCGGGAGTTACGAGCAGTACTTC. It codes for CASSTWTSGSYEQYF.

This clone appeared once. The CDR3 loop is CAWSVIADTQYF. CDR3 nucleotides: TGTGCCTGGAGTGTGATAGCAGATACGCAGTATTTT. This chain uses TRBV30 with TRBJ2-3; no clear D. Germline CDR1 reads GTSNPN; CDR2 reads SVGIG (reference sequence). The CDR3 is 12 residues long. V was clipped by 0 bases and J by 4 bases, with 5 bases between them.

The rearrangement joins TRBV19 to TRBJ2-7; 7 bases are shared with TRBD2. Looked up from germline, CDR1 is LNHDA and CDR2 is SQIVND (reference sequence). Trimming took 8 bases from V and 6 from J; bases not matched to a gene: 16. CDR3 length: 15 amino acids. CDR3 sequence reads: CASSGEAGALGEQYF. The CDR3 DNA reads as TGTGCCAGTTCTGGGGAGGCGGGAGCACTTGGCGAGCAGTACTTC.

The table lists this clone with a count of one. The V and J genes are TRBV7-3 and TRBJ2-1, with TRBD2 identical over 9 bases. V shed 3 bases, J shed 7 bases, and the junction held 7 bases outside the gene matches. The CDR3 runs 15 residues. Germline V gene sequence: CDR1 SGHTA, CDR2 FQGTGA. CDR3 DNA: TGTGCCAGCAGCTTCGCGGGAGGGCCACGAAATGAGCAGTTCTTC. Protein: CASSFAGGPRNEQFF.

The chain combines TRBV6-4 with TRBJ2-3; TRBD1 is a possible D gene (5 bases). Trimming shortened V by 2 bases and J by 7 bases, and 13 bases separated the two germline ends. There are 14 residues in the CDR3. Per germline, CDR1 MRHNA and CDR2 SNTAGT. As DNA, the CDR3 is TGTGCCAGCAGTGACGACAGATCGTCTAATACGCAGTATTTT. Translating it yields CASSDDRSSNTQYF.

The table lists this clone with a few counts. V and J are TRBV14 and TRBJ2-3; D might be TRBD2 (6 bases). Deletions cut 4 bases from V and 2 bases from J, with 13 bases between. The CDR3 is made up of 15 amino acids. The V gene's germline CDR1 is SGHDN and CDR2 FVKESK. The CDR3 protein is CASSRLGGLTDTQYF. The CDR3 coding sequence is TGTGCCAGCAGCCGACTTGGGGGACTCACAGATACGCAGTATTTT.

This chain links TRBV7-9 with TRBJ2-2; D perhaps matches TRBD2 (5 bases). CDR1 is SEHNR and CDR2 is FQNEAQ in the germline V gene (reference sequence). This CDR3 is built from 14 residues. V lost 6 bases, J lost 4 bases, and 12 bases lay in between. In DNA form, the CDR3 reads TGTGCCAGCAGTTCTAGCTGGGGCACCGGGGAGCTGTTTTTT. It yields the protein CASSSSWGTGELFF.

The genes are TRBV7-3 and TRBJ2-3; perhaps TRBD2 as D (6 bases). This CDR3 has 15 amino acids. V gave up 5 bases and J gave up 4 bases, with 16 bases separating them. The germline V gene has CDR1 SGHTA and CDR2 FQGTGA. CDR3 nucleotide sequence: TGTGCCAGCAGCCCCGGACTAAGAGGGGCAGATACGCAGTATTTT. It is translated as CASSPGLRGADTQYF. The full variable domain, with the rest looked up from reference TRBV7-3 and TRBJ2-3, is GAGVSQTPSNKVTEKGKYVELRCDPISGHTALYWYRQSLGQGPEFLIYFQGTGAADDSGLPNDRFFAVRPEGSVSTLKIQRTERGDSAVYLCASSPGLRGADTQYFGPGTRLTVL.

The rearrangement uses TRBV24-1 and TRBJ1-3; 7 nucleotides agree with TRBD1. Per germline, CDR1 KGHDR and CDR2 SFDVKD. The CDR3 length is 13 residues. With V trimmed by 5 bases and J by 3 bases, 0 bases remained unmatched. This CDR3 is CATSGDSGNTIYF. CDR3 nucleotide sequence: TGTGCCACCAGTGGGGACAGTGGAAACACCATATATTTT.

The chain carries TRBV11-2 and TRBJ2-7; 7 nucleotides align to TRBD1. V shed 0 bases, J shed 3 bases, and the junction held 2 bases outside the gene matches. This CDR3 is built from 14 residues. Per germline, CDR1 SGHAT and CDR2 FQNNGV. The CDR3 region is CASSLDGQDYEQYF. The DNA for the CDR3 is TGTGCCAGCAGCTTAGATGGACAGGACTACGAGCAGTACTTC.

V usage is TRBV19 and J usage is TRBJ1-5, with 11 bases aligning to TRBD1. V lost 3 bases, J lost 4 bases, and 5 bases stayed unmatched. Per germline, CDR1 LNHDA and CDR2 SQIVND (reference sequence). This CDR3 has 16 residues. The DNA of the CDR3 is TGTGCCAGTAGTATGCCTGGACAGGGGGCAAATCAGCCCCAGCATTTT. This gives the protein CASSMPGQGANQPQHF.